The rows below give T cell receptor beta chains drawn from one sample of a study of CD8 T cells in Susac syndrome. MiXCR was run by TCRdb on the immunoSEQ multiplex PCR reads, yielding one entry per CDR3 protein. The sample lists over 120,000 distinct CDR3 sequences, over 90% occurring once. Specimen: CD4+ T cells from PBMCs. The receptor source for this set is a human donor with Susac syndrome. Each CDR3 is given with its conserved first and last residue. D genes are given only for firm matches. Only some rows state a clone size, as once, few, many or a class for expanded clones.

D gene,clone size,J gene,V gene,CDR3 DNA,CDR3 protein
-,-,TRBJ2-6,TRBV20-1,TGCAGTGCCCGGGGGCTCCCTGGGGCCAACGTCCTGACTTTC,CSARGLPGANVLTF
-,-,TRBJ2-2,TRBV4-1,TGCGCCAGCAGCCAAGAAATGTTGGACACCGGGGAGCTGTTTTTT,CASSQEMLDTGELFF
-,-,TRBJ1-2,TRBV9,TGTGCCAGCAGCGCAGCAGCAGGCAGTCTCTATGGCTACACCTTC,CASSAAAGSLYGYTF
-,-,TRBJ2-1,TRBV30,TGTGCCCGTCTCGGGACGGGGGAGCTCTCCTACAATGAGCAGTTCTTC,CARLGTGELSYNEQFF
-,-,TRBJ1-1,TRBV6-2/TRBV6-3,TGTGCCAGCAGTCCTAACGGGGGTCTTGAAGCTTTCTTT,CASSPNGGLEAFF
TRBD1,-,TRBJ2-5,TRBV30,TGTGCCTGGAGTAGGGGGACAGGGGAAGAGACCCAGTACTTC,CAWSRGTGEETQYF
-,once,TRBJ2-5,TRBV28,TGTGCCAGCTACGGCGGGGCGGAAGAGACCCAGTACTTC,CASYGGAEETQYF
-,-,TRBJ2-7,TRBV12-5,TGTGCCTCTCGCCCTGGACAGTACTACGAGCAGTACTTC,CASRPGQYYEQYF
TRBD1,-,TRBJ1-2,TRBV12-3/TRBV12-4,TGTGCCAGCAGCTTCGGGACAGGTGGCTACACCTTC,CASSFGTGGYTF
-,-,TRBJ2-7,TRBV20-1,TGCAGTGTGGGCGAGGGCAGGTACGAGCAGTACTTC,CSVGEGRYEQYF
TRBD1,-,TRBJ2-3,TRBV20-1,TGCAGTGCTGGGACAGGGGACAAATTTTCGTATTTT,CSAGTGDKFSYF
-,-,TRBJ2-5,TRBV24-1,TGTGCCACCAGTGATTACACAACAGGGTTTGGGGAGACCCAGTACTTC,CATSDYTTGFGETQYF
-,-,TRBJ1-1,TRBV4-1,TGCGCCAGTACTAGCTGGACGGGCGCGGGGGGCCCAAACACTGAAGCTTTCTTT,CASTSWTGAGGPNTEAFF
TRBD2,once,TRBJ2-3,TRBV3-1,TGTGCCAGCAGCCAAGGTTCGCGGGGGGGCCGGGGAACAGATACGCAGTATTTT,CASSQGSRGGRGTDTQYF
-,-,TRBJ2-5,TRBV30,TGTGCCTGGAGTTCTCGGGGGCTAGAGACCCAGTACTTC,CAWSSRGLETQYF
-,-,TRBJ1-6,TRBV20-1,TGCAGTGCTCGGACGGACTATAATTCACCCCTCCACTTT,CSARTDYNSPLHF
-,-,TRBJ2-1,TRBV6-1,TGTGCCAGCAGTGCGGGTCACAATGAGCAGTTCTTC,CASSAGHNEQFF
-,-,TRBJ1-2,TRBV14,TGTGCCAGCAGCCAAGGGGGCCAGCGCTATGGCTACACCTTC,CASSQGGQRYGYTF
-,-,TRBJ1-4,TRBV11-2,TGTGCCAGCAGCTTAGACGACCGGGACCCTCAAAGCACTAATGAAAAACTGTTTTTT,CASSLDDRDPQSTNEKLFF
-,-,TRBJ2-2,TRBV30,TGTGCCTGGAAGAACAGACTCAACACCGGGGAGCTGTTTTTT,CAWKNRLNTGELFF
-,-,TRBJ1-2,TRBV29-1,TGCAGCGTTCGAACTAACTATGGCTACACCTTC,CSVRTNYGYTF
-,-,TRBJ1-2,TRBV4-3,TGCGCCAGCAGCCAAGATGGTCTGAGTGGCTACACCTTC,CASSQDGLSGYTF
-,-,TRBJ2-4,TRBV28,TGTGCCAGCAGTCCCCCCCGACTTGTTTTTCAGTACTTC,CASSPPRLVFQYF
TRBD1,-,TRBJ1-2,TRBV5-1,TGCGCCAGCAGGGATACAGGGGGTCGGGGCTACACCTTC,CASRDTGGRGYTF
TRBD1,-,TRBJ1-5,TRBV12-3/TRBV12-4,TGTGCCAGCAGTGCAAGGACAGGGCGGCAACAGCCCCAGCATTTT,CASSARTGRQQPQHF
-,-,TRBJ2-3,TRBV3-1,TGTGCCAGCAGCCAAGAAGGTGATACGCAGTATTTT,CASSQEGDTQYF
-,-,TRBJ1-6,TRBV5-1,TGCGCCAGCAGACGGGACTCGAGCTCCTATAATTCACCCCTCCACTTT,CASRRDSSSYNSPLHF
TRBD2,-,TRBJ2-3,TRBV20-1,TGCAGTGCTAGAGACTCCCGGGGATTAGCGGGAGGGTTCGCAGATACGCAGTATTTT,CSARDSRGLAGGFADTQYF
TRBD1,-,TRBJ2-7,TRBV28,TGTGCCAGCAGGCAACCGGGACAGGGTGCCTACGAGCAGTACTTC,CASRQPGQGAYEQYF
-,once,TRBJ2-1,TRBV9,TGTGCCAGCAGCGCCAATACTGGGGCTTGGGCTGAGCAGTTCTTC,CASSANTGAWAEQFF
TRBD2,-,TRBJ2-5,TRBV5-6,TGTGCCAGCAGATCCAGCGGGGGGCTCCAAGAGACCCAGTACTTC,CASRSSGGLQETQYF
-,few,TRBJ1-2,TRBV20-1,TGCAGTGCTAGCCCCCGAGGGAACTATGGCTACACCTTC,CSASPRGNYGYTF
TRBD1,-,TRBJ1-2,TRBV3-1,TGTGCCAGCAGCCAAGCCGTGGTGACAGGGTGGTATGGCTACACCTTC,CASSQAVVTGWYGYTF
TRBD1,-,TRBJ1-5,TRBV28,TGTGCCAGCAGACCGCCCTCCCGGACAGGGGTACAGCCCCAGCATTTT,CASRPPSRTGVQPQHF
TRBD1,-,TRBJ1-4,TRBV30,TGTGCCTGGAGTCGTCAGGGGGGGAATGAAAAACTGTTTTTT,CAWSRQGGNEKLFF
-,-,TRBJ1-1,TRBV9,TGTGCCAGCAGCGGTCGAAGGGAAAACACTGAAGCTTTCTTT,CASSGRRENTEAFF
-,-,TRBJ2-3,TRBV30,TGTGCCTGGAGTGGGCTAGTCCCAGATACGCAGTATTTT,CAWSGLVPDTQYF
-,-,TRBJ1-4,TRBV11-2,TGTGCCAGCAGCTCCCGGACTGGCGGGGATGAAAAACTGTTTTTT,CASSSRTGGDEKLFF
TRBD2,-,TRBJ2-1,TRBV25-1,TGTGCCAGCAGTGGGACTAGCGGGACTTGGAATGAGCAGTTCTTC,CASSGTSGTWNEQFF
-,-,TRBJ2-1,TRBV29-1,TGCAGCGTTGCGGTTGGGGGGACGCAGTTCTTC,CSVAVGGTQFF
TRBD2,-,TRBJ2-2,TRBV5-4,TGTGCCAGCAGCTTGGGGCGGGGGGCCTACACCGGGGAGCTGTTTTTT,CASSLGRGAYTGELFF
TRBD1,-,TRBJ2-4,TRBV19,TGTGCCAGTAGTCCGTGGGACAGACAAAACATTCAGTACTTC,CASSPWDRQNIQYF